These 10 T cell receptor beta chains were sequenced from one sample in a study of T cell clonality in common variable immunodeficiency. Overall study findings and caveats: In common variable immunodeficiency, TCR beta chains reportedly carried fewer deletions and N-nucleotide insertions.

These receptors have no identified antigens. The table came from immunoSEQ multiplex PCR; TCRdb's copy has only in-frame clones and leaves some out. The data show fewer than 30,000 clones, with none appearing a single time. The sample taken for sequencing was peripheral blood mononuclear cells. The source is a human donor with common variable immunodeficiency.

Note on this clone: With the read ending 3 residues before the CDR3 end, the germline J gene is used to fill in that end. This rearrangement joins TRBV2 to TRBJ1-3, with TRBD1 identical over 8 bases. CDR3 size: 15 residues. J lost 5 bases, V lost 9 bases, and 12 bases had no gene match. The germline CDR1 and CDR2 sequences are SNHLY and FYNNEI. This chain's CDR3 is CARERQGAYRNTIYF. The CDR3 bases that were read are TGTGCCAGAGAGCGGCAGGGGGCATATAGAAACACC.

This clone was seen more than once but under ten times. Sequencing ends 3 residues short of the CDR3 end; the germline J gene provides the rest. The chain is built from TRBV7-9 and TRBJ1-4; D unclear. V was shortened by 5 bases and J by 4 bases, with 11 bases between the two germline ends. This CDR3 region has 14 residues. Germline V lookup: CDR1 SEHNR, CDR2 FQNEAQ (reference sequence). The CDR3 bases that were read are TGTGCCAGCAGCCGCGAGGGTCTTAATGAAAAA. Protein sequence: CASSREGLNEK. The full CDR3 protein reads CASSREGLNEKLFF.

Many counts were recorded for this clone. This CDR3 reads CASSPAGRNQPQHF. The part of the CDR3 DNA that was read is TGTGCCAGCTCCCCGGCGGGTCGCAATCAGCCC. The chain is built from TRBV7-2 and TRBJ1-5; D gene ambiguous. The observed sequence ends 3 residues before the CDR3 terminus, with the missing tail filled in from the germline J gene. This CDR3 has 14 amino acids. V was cut by 8 bases and J by 2 bases, with 13 bases left in between. Germline values: CDR1 SGHTA, CDR2 FQGNSA.

This clone turned up a few times. The read stops 3 residues short of the end of the CDR3; the missing end is completed from the germline J gene. This chain uses TRBV7-2 with TRBJ1-2, with unresolved D. Germline V gene lookup returns CDR1 SGHTA and CDR2 FQGNSA. The CDR3 contains 12 residues. The DNA read from the CDR3 is TGTGCCAGCAGCTTACGGGGTATCGGC. Its protein is CASSLRGIG. From start to end, the CDR3 is CASSLRGIGYTF.

This clone has only a few counts. The DNA ends 3 residues before the CDR3 does, and the rest of the CDR3 is filled in from the germline J gene. The V call is TRBV7-9, the J call TRBJ2-7; no firm D call. The CDR3 is made up of 11 amino acids. V shed 5 bases and J shed 3 bases, with 5 bases lying between them. The germline CDR1 and CDR2 sequences are SEHNR and FQNEAQ (reference sequence). The CDR3 bases that were read are TGTGCCAGCAGCCCCGGCTACGAG. It codes for CASSPGYE. The entire CDR3 sequence reads CASSPGYEQYF. Full variable domain (remainder filled in from reference TRBV7-9 and TRBJ2-7): DTGVSQNPRHKITKRGQNVTFRCDPISEHNRLYWYRQTLGQGPEFLTYFQNEAQLEKSRLLSDRFSAERPKGSFSTLEIQRTEQGDSAMYLCASSPGYEQYFGPGTRLTVT.

Comment on this clone: The read gets to within 3 residues of the CDR3 end, and the germline J gene fills in the rest. V gene TRBV30 combines with J gene TRBJ2-1; possible D gene TRBD1, 5 bases. Germline V gene lookup returns CDR1 GTSNPN and CDR2 SVGIG (reference sequence). Trimming left V 0 bases short and J 9 bases short, with 9 bases between. The CDR3 extends over 12 amino acids. The CDR3 bases that were read are TGTGCCTGGAGTGTACAGGCCGGTGAG. Its protein product is CAWSVQAGE. The whole CDR3 is CAWSVQAGEQFF.

As for this clone: The read falls 3 residues short of the CDR3 end, and the missing part is taken from the germline J gene. V is TRBV7-9 and J is TRBJ1-1, with no clear D. The CDR3 loop spans 11 amino acids. Germline V gene lookup returns CDR1 SEHNR and CDR2 FQNEAQ (reference sequence). CDR3 sequence reads: CASSSRQWAFF. CDR3 DNA (partial): TGTGCCAGCAGCTCCCGACAATGG.

Worth noting for this clone: With the read ending 3 residues before the CDR3 end, the germline J gene is used to fill in that end. The rearrangement joins TRBV2 to TRBJ2-3, with 7 bases fitting TRBD1. J gave up 4 bases and V 7 bases, and 8 bases lay outside the gene matches. The CDR3 runs 14 residues. CDR1 is SNHLY and CDR2 is FYNNEI in the germline V gene. CDR3 sequence reads: CASNRGRNSDTQYF. The CDR3 bases that were read are TGTGCCAGCAATAGGGGGCGCAACTCAGATACG.

This clone was counted a few times. The CDR3 end lies 3 residues beyond the end of the read and is filled in from the germline J gene. The chain couples TRBV7-9 to TRBJ1-1, with D perhaps matching TRBD1 (6 bases). Germline values: CDR1 SEHNR, CDR2 FQNEAQ (reference sequence). V dropped 5 bases and J dropped 2 bases, with 15 bases sitting between them. There are 15 residues in the CDR3. CDR3 DNA, as far as it was read: TGTGCCAGCAGCCCCTGGGGGGGGACAAACACTGAA. It encodes CASSPWGGTNTE. The whole CDR3 region reads CASSPWGGTNTEAFF.

Notes on this clone: The read ends 3 residues before the CDR3 terminus; that terminus is restored from the germline J gene. The rearrangement links TRBV19 to TRBJ2-3; the D is unclear. Germline V gives CDR1 LNHDA, CDR2 SQIVND (reference sequence). The length of the CDR3 is 16 residues. Trimming cost V 11 bases and J 0 bases, with 21 bases left between them. Incomplete CDR3 DNA: TGTGCCTCGACTGGGTATTCGGAAACGAGCACAGATACG. Residues: CASTGYSETSTDT. The CDR3 as a whole reads CASTGYSETSTDTQYF.